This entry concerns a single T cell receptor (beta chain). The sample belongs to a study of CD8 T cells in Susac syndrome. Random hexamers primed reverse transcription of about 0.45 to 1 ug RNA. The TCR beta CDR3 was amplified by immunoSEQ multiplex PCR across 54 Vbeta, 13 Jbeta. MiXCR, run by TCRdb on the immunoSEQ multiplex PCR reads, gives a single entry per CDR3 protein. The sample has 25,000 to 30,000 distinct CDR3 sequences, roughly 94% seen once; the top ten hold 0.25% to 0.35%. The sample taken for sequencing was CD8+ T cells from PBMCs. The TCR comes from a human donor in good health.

The CDR3 DNA follows: TGTGCCAGCAGCAAGGGACTAGCCTACGAGCAGTACTTC. It encodes CASSKGLAYEQYF. V gene TRBV5-4 combines with J gene TRBJ2-7; 8 bases match TRBD2. The V segment lost 4 bases and the J segment 2 bases; nucleotides outside the gene matches: 2. Per germline, CDR1 SGHNT and CDR2 YYREEE (reference sequence). This CDR3 contains 13 residues.